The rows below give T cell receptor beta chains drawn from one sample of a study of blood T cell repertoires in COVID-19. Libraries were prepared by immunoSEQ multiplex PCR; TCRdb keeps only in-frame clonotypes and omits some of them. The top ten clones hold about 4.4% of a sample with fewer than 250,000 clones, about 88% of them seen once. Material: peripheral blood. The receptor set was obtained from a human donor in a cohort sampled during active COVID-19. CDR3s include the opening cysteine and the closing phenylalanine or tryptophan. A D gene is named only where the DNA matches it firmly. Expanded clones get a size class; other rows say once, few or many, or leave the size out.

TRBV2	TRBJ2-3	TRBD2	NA	CASSGPSSGSTDTQYF	TGTGCCAGCAGTGGCCCGTCTAGCGGGAGCACAGATACGCAGTATTTT
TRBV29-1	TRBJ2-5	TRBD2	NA	CSVESTSGSSETQYF	TGCAGCGTTGAAAGTACTAGCGGGAGCTCAGAGACCCAGTACTTC
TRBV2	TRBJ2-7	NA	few	CASFGSLYEQYF	TGTGCCAGCTTCGGGAGTCTCTACGAGCAGTACTTC
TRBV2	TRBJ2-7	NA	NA	CASRSSYEQYF	TGTGCCAGCAGGAGCTCCTACGAGCAGTACTTC
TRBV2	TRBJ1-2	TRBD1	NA	CASSEQQGAVGYTF	TGTGCCAGCAGTGAGCAACAGGGGGCGGTGGGCTACACCTTC
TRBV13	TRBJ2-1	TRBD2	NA	CASLRTSGGSEQFF	TGTGCCAGCCTACGGACTAGCGGGGGGTCAGAGCAGTTCTTC
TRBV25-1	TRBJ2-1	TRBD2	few	CASSVGLAPNEQFF	TGTGCCAGCAGTGTGGGACTAGCACCCAATGAGCAGTTCTTC
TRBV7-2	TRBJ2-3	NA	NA	CASSPRREADTQYF	TGTGCCAGCAGCCCCCGGCGGGAAGCAGATACGCAGTATTTT
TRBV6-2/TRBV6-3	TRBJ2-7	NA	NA	CASSYSGEQYF	TGTGCCAGCAGTTATTCGGGCGAGCAGTACTTC
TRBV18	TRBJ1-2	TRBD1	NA	CASSPGDRGAYGYTF	TGTGCCAGCTCACCAGGGGACAGGGGTGCTTATGGCTACACCTTC
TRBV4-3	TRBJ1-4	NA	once	CASSQWGPTNEKLFF	TGCGCCAGCAGCCAATGGGGCCCAACTAATGAAAAACTGTTTTTT
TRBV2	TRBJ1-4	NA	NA	CASSERGKLFF	TGTGCCAGCAGTGAGAGAGGAAAACTGTTTTTT
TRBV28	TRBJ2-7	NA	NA	CASNRQGSYEQYF	TGTGCCAGCAACAGGCAGGGCTCCTACGAGCAGTACTTC
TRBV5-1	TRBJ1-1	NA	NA	CASSLATGILNTEAFF	TGCGCCAGCAGCTTGGCCACAGGGATTTTGAACACTGAAGCTTTCTTT
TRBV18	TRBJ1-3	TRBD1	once	CASSPWTGVGNTIYF	TGTGCCAGCTCACCTTGGACAGGGGTTGGAAACACCATATATTTT
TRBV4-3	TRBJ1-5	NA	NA	CASSQDSAGVWPQHF	TGCGCCAGCAGCCAAGATAGTGCAGGGGTTTGGCCCCAGCATTTT
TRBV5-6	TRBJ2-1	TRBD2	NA	CASSSLAGGLREDEQFF	TGTGCCAGCAGCTCCTTAGCGGGGGGGTTACGGGAGGATGAGCAGTTCTTC
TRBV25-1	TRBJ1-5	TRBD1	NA	CASSEIPDRGGNQPQHF	TGTGCCAGCAGTGAAATCCCTGACAGGGGAGGAAATCAGCCCCAGCATTTT
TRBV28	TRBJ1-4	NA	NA	CASSLAGGREKLFF	TGTGCCAGCAGTCTTGCGGGGGGTCGGGAAAAACTGTTTTTT
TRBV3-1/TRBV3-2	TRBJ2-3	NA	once	CASSQDFLVPNTDTQYF	TGTGCCAGCAGCCAAGATTTTCTAGTCCCTAACACAGATACGCAGTATTTT
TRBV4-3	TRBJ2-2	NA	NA	CASSQDWAGNTGELFF	TGCGCCAGCAGCCAAGATTGGGCAGGGAACACCGGGGAGCTGTTTTTT
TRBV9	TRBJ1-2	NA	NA	CASSAATVHYGYTF	TGTGCCAGCAGCGCCGCTACAGTGCACTATGGCTACACCTTC
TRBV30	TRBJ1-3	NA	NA	CAWSGGGNTIYF	TGTGCCTGGAGCGGGGGTGGAAACACCATATATTTT